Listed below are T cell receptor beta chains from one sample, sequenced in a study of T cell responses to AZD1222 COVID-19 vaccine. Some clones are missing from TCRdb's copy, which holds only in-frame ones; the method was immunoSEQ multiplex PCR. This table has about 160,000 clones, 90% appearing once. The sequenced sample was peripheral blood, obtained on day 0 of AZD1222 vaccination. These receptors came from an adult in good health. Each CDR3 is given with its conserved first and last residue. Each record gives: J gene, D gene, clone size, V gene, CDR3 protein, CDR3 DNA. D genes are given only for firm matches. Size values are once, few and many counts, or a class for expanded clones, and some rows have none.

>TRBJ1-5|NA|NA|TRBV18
CASSLTDNQPQHF
TGTGCCAGCTCACTGACAGACAATCAGCCCCAGCATTTT
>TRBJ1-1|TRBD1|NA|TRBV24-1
CATSETGARNTEAFF
TGTGCCACCAGTGAAACAGGGGCCAGGAACACTGAAGCTTTCTTT
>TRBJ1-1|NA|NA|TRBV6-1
CASSEFGRNTEAFF
TGTGCCAGCAGTGAATTTGGGAGAAACACTGAAGCTTTCTTT
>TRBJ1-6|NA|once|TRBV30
CAWSGQDSSSPLHF
TGTGCCTGGAGTGGTCAGGACAGCAGTTCACCCCTCCACTTT
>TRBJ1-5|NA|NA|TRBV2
CASSELADNQPQHF
TGTGCCAGCAGTGAACTGGCAGACAATCAGCCCCAGCATTTT
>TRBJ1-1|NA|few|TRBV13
CASSLGVRALATEAFF
TGTGCCAGCAGCTTAGGGGTCCGGGCCCTGGCCACTGAAGCTTTCTTT
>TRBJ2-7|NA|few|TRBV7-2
CASSLGGALTYEQYF
TGTGCCAGCAGCTTAGGGGGGGCCCTTACCTACGAGCAGTACTTC
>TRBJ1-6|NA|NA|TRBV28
CASSSGQPNSPLHF
TGTGCCAGCAGCTCCGGACAGCCTAATTCACCCCTCCACTTT
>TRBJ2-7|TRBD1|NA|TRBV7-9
CASSLGTGYEQYF
TGTGCCAGCAGCTTGGGGACAGGGTACGAGCAGTACTTC
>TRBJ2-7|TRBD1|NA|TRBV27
CASSEDRVSYEQYF
TGTGCCAGCAGTGAGGACAGGGTATCCTACGAGCAGTACTTC
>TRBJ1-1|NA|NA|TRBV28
CASNSGGAWNTEAFF
TGTGCCAGCAACTCGGGGGGGGCTTGGAACACTGAAGCTTTCTTT
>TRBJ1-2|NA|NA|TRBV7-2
CASSLAWVGVGVSGYTF
TGTGCCAGCAGCTTAGCGTGGGTGGGGGTAGGAGTATCGGGCTACACCTTC
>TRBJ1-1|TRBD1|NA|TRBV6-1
CASSDTGGRGAEAFF
TGTGCCAGCAGTGATACAGGGGGCCGAGGGGCTGAAGCTTTCTTT
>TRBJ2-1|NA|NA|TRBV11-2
CASSLGGRRRSFSEQFF
TGTGCCAGCAGCTTAGGTGGGAGACGGAGGTCGTTTAGTGAGCAGTTCTTC
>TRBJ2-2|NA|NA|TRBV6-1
CASSETDEYTGELFF
TGTGCCAGCAGTGAGACCGATGAGTACACCGGGGAGCTGTTTTTT
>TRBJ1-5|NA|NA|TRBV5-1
CASSTGFFNQPQHF
TGCGCCAGCAGCACAGGATTTTTTAATCAGCCCCAGCATTTT
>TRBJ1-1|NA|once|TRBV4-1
CASSQDHRWTEAFF
TGCGCCAGCAGCCAAGATCATCGGTGGACTGAAGCTTTCTTT
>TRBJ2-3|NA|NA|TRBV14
CASSQDRTAQYF
TGTGCCAGCAGCCAAGATAGGACGGCGCAGTATTTT
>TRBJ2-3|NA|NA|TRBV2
CASRRVIDGTQYF
TGTGCCAGCAGGAGGGTTATAGACGGTACGCAGTATTTT
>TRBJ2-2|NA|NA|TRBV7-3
CASSLLPGTGELFF
TGTGCCAGCAGCTTACTTCCTGGGACCGGGGAGCTGTTTTTT
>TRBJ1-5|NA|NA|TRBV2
CASSGGVITGLSNQPQHF
TGTGCCAGCAGTGGGGGAGTGATCACGGGGCTTAGCAATCAGCCCCAGCATTTT
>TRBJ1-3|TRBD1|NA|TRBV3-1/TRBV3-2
CASSQVLGQGLTGNTIYF
TGTGCCAGCAGCCAAGTATTGGGACAGGGACTAACTGGAAACACCATATATTTT
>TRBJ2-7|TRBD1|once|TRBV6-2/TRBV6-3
CASSMQGAFYEQYF
TGTGCCAGCAGTATGCAGGGGGCGTTTTACGAGCAGTACTTC
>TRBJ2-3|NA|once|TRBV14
CASSLTVSTDTQYF
TGTGCCAGCAGTCTGACGGTTAGCACAGATACGCAGTATTTT
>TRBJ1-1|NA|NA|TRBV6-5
CASSYGQVGRLAEAFF
TGTGCCAGCAGTTACGGCCAAGTGGGGCGGTTGGCTGAAGCTTTCTTT
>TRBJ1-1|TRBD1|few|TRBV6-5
CASSYDRGWEAFF
TGTGCCAGCAGTTACGACAGGGGATGGGAGGCTTTCTTT
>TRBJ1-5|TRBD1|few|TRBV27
CASSWTGYSNQPQHF
TGTGCCAGCAGTTGGACAGGGTATAGCAATCAGCCCCAGCATTTT
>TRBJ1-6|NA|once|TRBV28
CASREEQGPIYNSPLHF
TGTGCCAGCAGGGAAGAACAGGGCCCGATATATAATTCACCCCTCCACTTT
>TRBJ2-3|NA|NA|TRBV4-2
CASSQDFGVRDTQYF
TGTGCCAGCAGCCAAGATTTCGGGGTTAGAGATACGCAGTATTTT
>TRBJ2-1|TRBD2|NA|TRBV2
CASSEEAGGYNEQFF
TGTGCCAGCAGTGAAGAAGCGGGGGGTTACAATGAGCAGTTCTTC
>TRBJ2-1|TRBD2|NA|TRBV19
CASSYWTSANEQFF
TGTGCCAGTAGCTATTGGACTAGCGCGAATGAGCAGTTCTTC
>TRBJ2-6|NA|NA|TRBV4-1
CASSQDRSGFSGANVLTF
TGCGCCAGCAGCCAAGATAGGTCAGGGTTCAGTGGGGCCAACGTCCTGACTTTC
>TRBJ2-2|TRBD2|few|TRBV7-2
CASSLDGGAPGELFF
TGTGCCAGCAGCTTGGACGGGGGGGCCCCGGGGGAGCTGTTTTTT
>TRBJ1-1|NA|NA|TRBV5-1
CASSPLREEDTEAFF
TGCGCCAGCAGTCCCCTCCGGGAGGAAGACACTGAAGCTTTCTTT
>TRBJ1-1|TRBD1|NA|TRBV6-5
CASSYPGTGLHTEAFF
TGTGCCAGCAGTTATCCCGGGACAGGGCTTCACACTGAAGCTTTCTTT
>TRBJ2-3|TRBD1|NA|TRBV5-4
CASSLTGSTDTQYF
TGTGCCAGCAGCCTGACAGGGAGCACAGATACGCAGTATTTT
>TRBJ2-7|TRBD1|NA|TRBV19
CASSTDRGYEQYF
TGTGCCAGTAGTACCGACAGGGGCTACGAGCAGTACTTC
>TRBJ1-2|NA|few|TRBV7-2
CASSLVFQGTNGYTF
TGTGCCAGCAGCTTAGTGTTCCAGGGAACTAATGGCTACACCTTC
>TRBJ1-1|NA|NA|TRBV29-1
CSVTRGNTEAFF
TGCAGCGTTACCAGGGGGAACACTGAAGCTTTCTTT
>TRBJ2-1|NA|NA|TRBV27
CASSLELTYNEQFF
TGTGCCAGCAGTTTAGAACTTACTTACAATGAGCAGTTCTTC
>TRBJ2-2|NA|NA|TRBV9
CASSRDSHTGELFF
TGTGCCAGCAGCCGGGACTCCCACACCGGGGAGCTGTTTTTT
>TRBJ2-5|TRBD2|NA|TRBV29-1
CSVEDRFSGGAMETQYF
TGCAGCGTTGAAGACCGTTTCAGCGGGGGGGCCATGGAGACCCAGTACTTC
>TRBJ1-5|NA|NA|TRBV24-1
CATSDSEGPNQPQHF
TGTGCCACCAGTGATTCAGAAGGGCCCAATCAGCCCCAGCATTTT
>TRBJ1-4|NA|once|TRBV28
CASSSSDRATNEKLFF
TGTGCCAGCAGTTCATCCGACCGAGCAACTAATGAAAAACTGTTTTTT
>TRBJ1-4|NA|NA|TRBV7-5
CARPGTANEKLFF
TGTGCCAGGCCCGGGACAGCAAATGAAAAACTGTTTTTT
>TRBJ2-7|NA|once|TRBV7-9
CASSLRSPGEQYF
TGTGCCAGCAGCTTGCGGAGCCCGGGGGAGCAGTACTTC
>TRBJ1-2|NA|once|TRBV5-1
CASSPGGANYGYTF
TGCGCCAGCAGCCCGGGTGGGGCTAACTATGGCTACACCTTC
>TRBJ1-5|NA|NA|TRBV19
CASSTSGLGQPQHF
TGTGCCAGTAGTACTTCAGGGTTGGGCCAGCCCCAGCATTTT
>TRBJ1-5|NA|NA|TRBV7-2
CASSLESRTVNQPQHF
TGTGCCAGCAGCTTAGAATCCCGGACAGTCAATCAGCCCCAGCATTTT
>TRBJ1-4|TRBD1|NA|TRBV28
CASSPLGTGRSNEKLFF
TGTGCCAGCAGTCCACTAGGGACAGGGAGGAGTAATGAAAAACTGTTTTTT
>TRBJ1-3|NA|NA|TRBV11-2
CASSPTVSGNTIYF
TGTGCCAGCAGCCCAACTGTCTCTGGAAACACCATATATTTT
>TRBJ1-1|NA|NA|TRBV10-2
CASSPGEIEAFF
TGCGCCAGCAGCCCCGGGGAAATTGAAGCTTTCTTT